The clone carrying this TCR beta chain occurred a few times. Its antigen is still unknown. The study ran its PCR with 60 Vbeta and 13 Jbeta primers. Clones were sequenced by immunoSEQ multiplex PCR, and TCRdb holds only the in-frame ones, with some missing. Here the sample spans about 69,000 clones, 74% being singletons. The ends were cut back, 3 bases at V and 8 bases at J, with 13 bases in the middle. This CDR3 is built from 13 residues. The germline V gene has CDR1 GTSNPN and CDR2 SVGIG (reference sequence). The entry originates in a study of cytomegalovirus exposure and HLA in healthy donors. Study-wide results and caveats: In vitro confirmation showed three CMV-associated chains to be CMV antigen specific.

Sequenced: PBMCs. The chain uses TRBV30 and TRBJ1-4; weak D call: TRBD1 (5 bases). The source of this sequence is a woman between 55 and 75 years old in good health and CMV-seropositive. The DNA of the CDR3 is TGTGCCTGGAGGGGGGGTTCAGAAGAAAAACTGTTTTTT. Protein: CAWRGGSEEKLFF.